The next 14 T cell receptor beta chains were all read from a single sample in a study of post-analysis software for immune sequencing data. Their recognized antigens are unknown. Unique molecular identifiers had been added to the TCR beta cDNA libraries. TCRdb analysed the PCR reads with MiXCR anew, one entry per CDR3 protein. The sample records roughly 170,000 distinct CDR3 sequences, about 30% being singletons. Overall study findings and caveats: A handful of TRBV segments were significantly more frequent in patients than in controls. TRBV5-6, TRBV5-1 and TRBV20-1 were among these segments.

Input material: blood. The origin of the receptors is a girl aged 10 to 17 with multiple sclerosis.

CDR3 sequence reads: CASSPSVSGSSYEQYF. CDR3 bases: TGTGCCAGCAGCCCCTCCGTAAGCGGGAGCTCCTACGAGCAGTACTTC. This chain joins TRBV7-9 and TRBJ2-7; 8 positions match TRBD2. CDR3 length: 16 amino acids. Trimming cost V 5 bases and J 0 bases; bases outside gene matches: 9. Germline V gives CDR1 SEHNR, CDR2 FQNEAQ (reference sequence).

Of note for this clonotype: This could be a read error, since a much larger clone is one nucleotide away. J is TRBJ2-1 and V is TRBV6-5; TRBD2 might be the D (6 bases). The J call is in doubt because the DNA end fits TRBJ2-7 better. The CDR3 length is 13 residues. The germline V gene encodes CDR1 MNHEY and CDR2 SVGAGI. The CDR3 reads CASRLTRYNEQYF. DNA of the CDR3: TGTGCCAGCAGGCTGACTAGATACAATGAGCAGTACTTC.

This clonotype was observed at least ten times. The chain links TRBV12-3 or TRBV12-4 to TRBJ2-1; D is unresolved. The CDR3 is made up of 11 amino acids. V was trimmed by 1 base and J by 7 bases, leaving 2 bases between them. For the CDR3, the DNA is TGTGCCAGCAGTTTAGGGAATGAGCAGTTCTTC. It codes for CASSLGNEQFF.

This clonotype was observed a handful of times. The V gene is TRBV7-8, the J gene TRBJ1-5, with D possibly matching TRBD1 (5 bases). Trimming took off 3 bases at V and 4 bases at J, with 7 bases between the two ends. The CDR3 covers 13 residues. Looked up from germline, CDR1 is SGHVS and CDR2 is FQNEAQ. In nucleotides, the CDR3 is TGTGCCAGCAGCTTGGGGGATAATCAGCCCCAGCATTTT. Protein sequence: CASSLGDNQPQHF.

On this clonotype: A much larger clone sits a single nucleotide away, making a read error possible. V usage is TRBV4-1 and J usage is TRBJ1-1, with D possibly TRBD1 on 5 matching bases. Per the germline V gene, CDR1 is MGHRA and CDR2 is YSYEKL. This CDR3 contains 16 residues. V was pared by 3 bases and J by 1 base, with 15 bases between. The CDR3 nucleotides read TGCGCCAGCAGCCAGGAGGCGTATGGGGGGAACACTGAAGCTTTCTTT. Its protein product is CASSQEAYGGNTEAFF.

This clonotype was observed many times. The CDR3 DNA reads as TGTGCCAGCAGCCCGTTACAGGGCGAGCAGTACTTC. Translation gives CASSPLQGEQYF. The chain has TRBV6-5 and TRBJ2-7, with D perhaps matching TRBD1 (6 bases). This CDR3 has 12 amino acids. The germline V and J ends were trimmed by 6 bases and 6 bases, with 12 bases remaining between them. Germline V gene sequence: CDR1 MNHEY, CDR2 SVGAGI.

This clonotype was counted ten times or more. The chain recombines TRBV10-1 with TRBJ2-1, with 11 bases lining up with TRBD2. Germline CDR1 is WNHNN and CDR2 is SYGVQD (reference sequence). This CDR3 region has 15 residues. V lost 5 bases and J lost 9; bases outside the gene matches: 9. The chain's CDR3 is CASSLTLAGEREQFF. The CDR3, as DNA: TGCGCCAGCAGTCTTACACTAGCGGGGGAGCGTGAGCAGTTCTTC.

Comments on this clonotype: A much larger clone lies one base from this, so it may be a read error. V gene TRBV4-1 combines with J gene TRBJ2-5; 7 bases fit TRBD1. This CDR3 contains 15 residues. Per germline, CDR1 MGHRA and CDR2 YSYEKL. The CDR3 is CASSQGQGGGEIQYF. CDR3 DNA: TGCGCCAGCAGCCAAGGACAGGGCGGCGGAGAGATCCAGTACTTC.

The chain is built from TRBV11-1 and TRBJ2-1, with 7 bases identical to TRBD2. This CDR3 comprises 14 residues. Germline V gene data show CDR1 as SGHAT and CDR2 as FQDESV (reference sequence). The trim removed 4 bases at V and 5 bases at J, leaving 5 bases unmatched. The CDR3 region is CASSWGGGNNEQFF. CDR3 DNA: TGTGCCAGCAGCTGGGGGGGAGGGAACAATGAGCAGTTCTTC. The variable domain in full, with the rest retrieved from reference TRBV11-1 and TRBJ2-1, is EAEVAQSPRYKITEKSQAVAFWCDPISGHATLYWYRQILGQGPELLVQFQDESVVDDSQLPKDRFSAERLKGVDSTLKIQPAELGDSAMYLCASSWGGGNNEQFFGPGTRLTVL.

This clonotype appeared a few times. The V and J genes are TRBV20-1 and TRBJ2-1; TRBD1 matches 8 bases. Unmatched junction bases numbered 4, after V lost 3 bases and J lost 6 bases. From germline, CDR1 is DFQATT and CDR2 SNEGSKA (reference sequence). The length of the CDR3 is 13 residues. Here the CDR3 reads CSARETGVNEQFF. CDR3 DNA sequence: TGCAGTGCTAGGGAGACAGGGGTCAATGAGCAGTTCTTC.

About this clonotype: A much more abundant neighbour one base away suggests this may be a read error. In DNA, the CDR3 is TGTGCCAGCAGTAGGGACGGGGGGAATTCACCCCCCCACTTT. Its translation is CASSRDGGNSPPHF. V and J are TRBV7-9 and TRBJ1-6; weak D call: TRBD1 (5 bases). The germline CDR1 and CDR2 sequences are SEHNR and FQNEAQ (reference sequence). This CDR3 comprises 14 residues.

Many counts were recorded for this clonotype. The chain carries TRBV28 and TRBJ2-7, with a tentative D call TRBD1 (6 bases). V dropped 6 bases and J dropped 1 base, with 19 bases sitting between them. This CDR3 region has 16 residues. Germline values: CDR1 MDHEN, CDR2 SYDVKM. The CDR3 loop is CASRPLMQGRSYEQYF. The CDR3 DNA is TGTGCCAGCAGGCCCCTTATGCAGGGGCGTTCCTACGAGCAGTACTTC.

The chain recombines TRBV20-1 with TRBJ1-4; weak D call: TRBD1 (6 bases). Trimming took 0 bases from V and 7 from J, leaving 15 bases between them. The CDR3 length is 15 residues. Germline loops: CDR1 DFQATT, CDR2 SNEGSKA (reference sequence). In nucleotides, the CDR3 is TGCAGTGCTAGAGACCAGGGCAGGGGTGGTGAAAAACTGTTTTTT. Translation: CSARDQGRGGEKLFF.

V gene TRBV20-1 combines with J gene TRBJ2-3; D is unclear. Germline V gene lookup returns CDR1 DFQATT and CDR2 SNEGSKA (reference sequence). V was cut by 2 bases and J by 0 bases, with 15 bases left in between. This CDR3 spans 16 amino acids. The CDR3 protein is CSARPRIAQSTDTQYF. CDR3 bases: TGCAGTGCTAGACCTCGTATAGCACAGAGCACAGATACGCAGTATTTT.